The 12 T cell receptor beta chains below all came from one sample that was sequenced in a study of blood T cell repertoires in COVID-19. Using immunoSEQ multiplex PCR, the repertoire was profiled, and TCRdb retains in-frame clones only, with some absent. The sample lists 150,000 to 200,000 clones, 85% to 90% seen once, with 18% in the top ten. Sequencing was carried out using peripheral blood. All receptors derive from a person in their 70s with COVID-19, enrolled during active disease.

The CDR3 spells CASSSDGTGETQYF. The CDR3 DNA is TGTGCCAGCAGCTCAGACGGAACGGGGGAGACCCAGTACTTC. The chain joins TRBV7-2 to TRBJ2-5; TRBD2 might be the D (5 bases). The germline V gene encodes CDR1 SGHTA and CDR2 FQGNSA. The CDR3 length is 14 residues. V shed 4 bases and J shed 5 bases, with 14 bases lying between them.

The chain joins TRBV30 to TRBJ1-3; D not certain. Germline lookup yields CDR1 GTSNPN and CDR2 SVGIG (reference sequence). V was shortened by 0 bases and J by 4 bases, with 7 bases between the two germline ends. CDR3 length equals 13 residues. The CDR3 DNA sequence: TGTGCCTGGAGTGTACCAGGCGGAAACACCATATATTTT. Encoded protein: CAWSVPGGNTIYF.

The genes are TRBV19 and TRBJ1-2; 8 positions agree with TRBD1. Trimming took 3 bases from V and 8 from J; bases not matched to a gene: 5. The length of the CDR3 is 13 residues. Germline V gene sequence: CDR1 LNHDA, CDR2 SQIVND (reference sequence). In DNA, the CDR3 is TGTGCCAGTAGTATTGGGGCAGGGGGCGGCTACACCTTC. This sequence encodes CASSIGAGGGYTF.

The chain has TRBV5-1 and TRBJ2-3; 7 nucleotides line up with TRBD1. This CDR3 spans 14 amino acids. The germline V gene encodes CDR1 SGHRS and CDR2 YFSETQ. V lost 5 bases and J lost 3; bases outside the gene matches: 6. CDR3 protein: CASSQGVSTDTQYF. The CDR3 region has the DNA TGCGCCAGCAGTCAGGGGGTTTCTACAGATACGCAGTATTTT.

The CDR3 DNA reads as TGCAGCGCTCTTGACAGCAGCAATCAGCCCCAGCATTTT. It codes for CSALDSSNQPQHF. The V and J genes are TRBV29-1 and TRBJ1-5; weak D call: TRBD1 (5 bases). Looked up from germline, CDR1 is SQVTM and CDR2 is ANQGSEA. Trimming pared 7 bases from V and 1 base from J, leaving 11 bases between. The CDR3 loop spans 13 amino acids.

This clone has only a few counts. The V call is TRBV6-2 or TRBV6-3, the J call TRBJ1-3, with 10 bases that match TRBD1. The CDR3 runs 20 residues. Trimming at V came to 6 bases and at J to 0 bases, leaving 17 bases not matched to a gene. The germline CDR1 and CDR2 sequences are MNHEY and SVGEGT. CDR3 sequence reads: CASSPPRGTGVPSSGNTIYF. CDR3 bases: TGTGCCAGCAGCCCCCCCCGTGGGACAGGGGTTCCGAGCTCTGGAAACACCATATATTTT.

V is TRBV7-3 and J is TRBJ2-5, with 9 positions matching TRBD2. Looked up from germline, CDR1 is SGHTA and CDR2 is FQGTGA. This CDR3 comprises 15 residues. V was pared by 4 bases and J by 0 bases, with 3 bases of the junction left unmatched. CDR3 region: CASSSSGDYQETQYF. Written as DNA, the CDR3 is TGTGCCAGCAGCTCTAGCGGGGACTACCAAGAGACCCAGTACTTC. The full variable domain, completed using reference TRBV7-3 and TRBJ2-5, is GAGVSQTPSNKVTEKGKYVELRCDPISGHTALYWYRQSLGQGPEFLIYFQGTGAADDSGLPNDRFFAVRPEGSVSTLKIQRTERGDSAVYLCASSSSGDYQETQYFGPGTRLLVL.

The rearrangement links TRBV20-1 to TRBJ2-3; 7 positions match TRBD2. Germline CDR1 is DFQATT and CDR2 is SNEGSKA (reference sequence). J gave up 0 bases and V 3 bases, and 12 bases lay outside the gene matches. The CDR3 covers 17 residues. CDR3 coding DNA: TGCAGTGCTAGTTTGGGGGGGGTGACCCCTAGCACAGATACGCAGTATTTT. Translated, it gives CSASLGGVTPSTDTQYF.

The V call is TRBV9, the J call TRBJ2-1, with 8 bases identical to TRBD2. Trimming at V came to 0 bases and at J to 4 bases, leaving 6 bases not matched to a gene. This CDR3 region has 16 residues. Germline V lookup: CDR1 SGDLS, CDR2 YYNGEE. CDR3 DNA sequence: TGTGCCAGCAGCGTAGGCGGGGCTAGCGGGTACAATGAGCAGTTCTTC. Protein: CASSVGGASGYNEQFF.

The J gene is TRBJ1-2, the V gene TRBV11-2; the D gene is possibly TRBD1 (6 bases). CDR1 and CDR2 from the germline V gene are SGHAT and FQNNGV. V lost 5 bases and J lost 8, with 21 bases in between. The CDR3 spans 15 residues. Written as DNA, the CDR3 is TGTGCCAGCAGCCAAAGTAGGACAGCCCTGAAGGGCTACACCTTC. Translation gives CASSQSRTALKGYTF.

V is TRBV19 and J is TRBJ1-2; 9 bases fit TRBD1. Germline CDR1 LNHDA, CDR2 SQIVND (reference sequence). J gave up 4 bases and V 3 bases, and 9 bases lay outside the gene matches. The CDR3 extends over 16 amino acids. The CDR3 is CASSIRTGESSYGYTF. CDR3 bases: TGTGCCAGTAGTATCAGGACAGGGGAGTCGAGCTATGGCTACACCTTC.

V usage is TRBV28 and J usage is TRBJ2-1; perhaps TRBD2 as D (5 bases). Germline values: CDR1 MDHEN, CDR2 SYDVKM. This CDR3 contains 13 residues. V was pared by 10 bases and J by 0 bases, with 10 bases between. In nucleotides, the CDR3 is TGTGCCATCGGACTGAGCTCCTACAATGAGCAGTTCTTC. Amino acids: CAIGLSSYNEQFF.